Listed here are 22 T cell receptor beta chains from one sample, sequenced in a study of radiotherapy plus CTLA-4 blockade in lung cancer (dated by TCRdb to between 2017 and 2018). The library relied on the immunoSEQ multiplex PCR assay. TCRdb re-hosts the immuneACCESS table, in-frame sequences only. Its copies lack some clones; in the studies checked, an unresolved V gene accounts for under half of them, and the cause for the rest is not known. The sample records tens of thousands of clones, roughly 85% of which are singletons. Approximately 9.3% of the sample is held by the ten biggest clonotypes. Specimen: peripheral blood, collected from a patient treated with radiotherapy plus ipilimumab. The receptors were sampled from a human donor with non-small cell lung cancer who had a complete response to radiotherapy plus ipilimumab.

The chain employs TRBV19 and TRBJ2-7, with unresolved D. This CDR3 has 14 amino acids. Trimming cost V 3 bases and J 2 bases, with 11 bases left between them. Germline V gene sequence: CDR1 LNHDA, CDR2 SQIVND (reference sequence). Here the CDR3 DNA reads TGTGCCAGTAGTATGGATACCACAGCCTACGAGCAGTACTTC. The encoded protein is CASSMDTTAYEQYF.

The gene calls are TRBV14 and TRBJ1-1; D remains ambiguous. Trimming left V 2 bases short and J 3 bases short, with 10 bases between. Germline CDR1 is SGHDN and CDR2 is FVKESK. The length of the CDR3 is 14 residues. CDR3 protein: CASSQKVMYTEAFF. CDR3 in DNA: TGTGCCAGCAGCCAAAAGGTTATGTACACTGAAGCTTTCTTT.

The CDR3 spells CASNPGGTSSGANVLTF. In nucleotides, the CDR3 is TGTGCCAGCAACCCCGGGGGTACCTCCTCTGGGGCCAACGTCCTGACTTTC. The chain recombines TRBV5-6 with TRBJ2-6, with D possibly being TRBD2 (6 bases). The V end lost 6 bases, the J end lost 0 bases, and 16 bases lay between the germline ends. CDR1 is SGHDT and CDR2 is YYEEEE in the germline V gene. The CDR3 is made up of 17 amino acids.

V and J are TRBV27 and TRBJ1-1; D is uncertain. V lost 7 bases, J lost 1 base, and 13 bases lay in between. The germline gives CDR1 MNHEY, CDR2 SMNVEV (reference sequence). The CDR3 consists of 14 residues. The CDR3 coding sequence is TGTGCCAGCACTCAACTGTGGGGGAACACTGAAGCTTTCTTT. Translating gives CASTQLWGNTEAFF.

This clone was detected a few times. A junction end diverges from the germline sequence, so it may reflect a read error. V and J are TRBV7-7 and TRBJ1-1; unclear D gene. The CDR3 runs 13 residues. CDR1 is SSHAT, CDR2 FNYEAQ, per germline (reference sequence). The CDR3 DNA follows: TGTGCTAGCAGCTCGACGGTGAACACTGAAGCTTTCTTT. Translated, it gives CASSSTVNTEAFF.

CDR3 sequence (DNA): TGTGCCAGCAGTTTACGCTTCTATGGCTACACCTTC. As protein: CASSLRFYGYTF. This chain links TRBV28 with TRBJ1-2, with D hard to call. CDR1 is MDHEN and CDR2 is SYDVKM in the germline V gene. V dropped 2 bases and J dropped 4 bases, with 5 bases sitting between them. The CDR3 length is 12 residues.

This chain joins TRBV19 and TRBJ2-2; 7 bases fit TRBD1. The germline gives CDR1 LNHDA, CDR2 SQIVND (reference sequence). The CDR3 runs to 14 residues. J lost 0 bases, V lost 7 bases, and 2 bases had no gene match. This CDR3 is CASKDRANTGELFF. In DNA, the CDR3 is TGTGCCAGTAAAGACAGGGCGAACACCGGGGAGCTGTTTTTT.

This clone has just a few counts. The genes are TRBV15 and TRBJ1-2; D uncertain. The CDR3 is 12 amino acids. The germline CDR1 and CDR2 sequences are LNHNV and YYDKDF (reference sequence). Trimming stripped 6 bases from V and 1 base from J, with 6 bases between. CDR3 sequence reads: CATSASNYGYTF. The CDR3 DNA reads TGTGCCACCAGTGCAAGTAACTATGGCTACACCTTC.

The chain employs TRBV5-1 and TRBJ2-1; 9 positions match TRBD2. CDR1 and CDR2 (germline): SGHRS, YFSETQ. Trimming at V came to 3 bases and at J to 9 bases, leaving 13 bases not matched to a gene. This CDR3 has 16 residues. This CDR3 reads CASSSTGTSRSGEQFF. The CDR3 region has the DNA TGCGCCAGCAGCTCCACCGGGACTAGCCGGTCAGGTGAGCAGTTCTTC.

This clone was counted a few times. The chain links TRBV7-8 to TRBJ2-1; D is undetermined. The germline gives CDR1 SGHVS, CDR2 FQNEAQ. Trimming took off 4 bases at V and 4 bases at J, with 5 bases between the two ends. The CDR3 loop spans 12 amino acids. The CDR3 DNA follows: TGTGCCAGCAGCTCCATTTACAATGAGCAGTTCTTC. Translation gives CASSSIYNEQFF.

The V and J genes are TRBV7-2 and TRBJ1-3; D remains ambiguous. The CDR3 consists of 15 residues. Looked up from germline, CDR1 is SGHTA and CDR2 is FQGNSA. The germline V and J ends were trimmed by 5 bases and 1 base, with 12 bases remaining between them. CDR3 protein: CASSTDWGSGNTIYF. In nucleotides, the CDR3 is TGTGCCAGCAGCACTGACTGGGGTTCTGGAAACACCATATATTTT.

The chain carries TRBV25-1 and TRBJ1-1; D gene unclear. V dropped 5 bases and J dropped 5 bases, with 9 bases sitting between them. The CDR3 has 12 amino acids. Germline CDR1 MGHDK, CDR2 SYGVNS. This chain's CDR3 is CASSTHGTEAFF. CDR3 in DNA: TGTGCCAGCAGTACACACGGGACTGAAGCTTTCTTT.

The chain employs TRBV13 and TRBJ1-3, with D perhaps TRBD1 (6 bases). The CDR3 extends over 13 amino acids. Trimming removed 0 bases from V and 8 bases from J, with 8 bases in between. Germline CDR1 PRHDT, CDR2 FYEKMQ (reference sequence). The DNA for the CDR3 is TGTGCCAGCAGCTTAGGACAGGGCTACACCATATATTTT. Amino acid sequence: CASSLGQGYTIYF.

The V call is TRBV5-1, the J call TRBJ2-1, with D perhaps TRBD2 (6 bases). V shed 1 base and J shed 0 bases, with 8 bases lying between them. The CDR3 runs to 15 residues. The germline V gene encodes CDR1 SGHRS and CDR2 YFSETQ. This chain's CDR3 is CASSLTSLSYNEQFF. CDR3 sequence (DNA): TGCGCCAGCAGCTTGACTAGCCTCTCCTACAATGAGCAGTTCTTC.

The chain has TRBV6-5 and TRBJ1-1, with no clear D. In germline, CDR1 is MNHEY, CDR2 SVGAGI. This CDR3 spans 14 amino acids. Trimming stripped 0 bases from V and 1 base from J, with 6 bases between. The CDR3 spells CASSYSESNTEAFF. Here the CDR3 DNA reads TGTGCCAGCAGTTACTCGGAGTCGAACACTGAAGCTTTCTTT.

This clone was found a few times. The rearrangement joins TRBV13 to TRBJ1-3; D is possibly TRBD1 (5 bases). V was cut by 5 bases and J by 0 bases, with 11 bases left in between. The CDR3 loop spans 15 amino acids. The germline CDR1 and CDR2 sequences are PRHDT and FYEKMQ (reference sequence). The CDR3 DNA reads TGTGCCAGCAGCGCGGGGGATTACTCTGGAAACACCATATATTTT. Translated: CASSAGDYSGNTIYF.

The J gene is TRBJ2-5, the V gene TRBV4-1, with D possibly being TRBD1 or TRBD2 (6 bases each). The CDR3 runs 17 residues. Germline V CDR1 and CDR2: MGHRA, YSYEKL. V was trimmed by 4 bases and J by 0 bases, leaving 18 bases between them. DNA for the CDR3: TGCGCCAGCAGCCTCAGGGGCCGGGGGTTATACCAAGAGACCCAGTACTTC. Its translation: CASSLRGRGLYQETQYF.

The chain employs TRBV18 and TRBJ1-2; 7 nucleotides agree with TRBD1. Germline V gene sequence: CDR1 KGHSH, CDR2 LQKENI. The length of the CDR3 is 14 residues. J lost 7 bases, V lost 3 bases, and 8 bases had no gene match. CDR3 sequence reads: CASSPGQLPTGYTF. CDR3 DNA sequence: TGTGCCAGCTCACCGGGACAGCTACCCACTGGCTACACCTTC.

The chain combines TRBV4-1 with TRBJ1-1; D perhaps matches TRBD1 (5 bases). Germline CDR1 is MGHRA and CDR2 is YSYEKL. The ends were cut back, 5 bases at V and 0 bases at J, with 16 bases in the middle. This CDR3 is 16 amino acids long. In nucleotides, the CDR3 is TGCGCCAGCAGCGTCCGGGCAGGGACTATGAACACTGAAGCTTTCTTT. Amino acid sequence: CASSVRAGTMNTEAFF.

Only one count was recorded for this clone. The chain carries TRBV12-1 and TRBJ1-1. TRBV12-1 is classified as a pseudogene. This CDR3 contains 14 residues. CDR3 loop: CASSFGCGGTEAFF. Here the CDR3 DNA reads TGTGCCAGCAGCTTTGGTTGTGGTGGCACTGAAGCTTTCTTT.

V usage is TRBV6-4 and J usage is TRBJ1-1; D not resolved. There are 12 residues in the CDR3. The V gene's germline CDR1 is MRHNA and CDR2 SNTAGT. The germline V and J ends were trimmed by 4 bases and 3 bases, with 6 bases remaining between them. The CDR3 sequence is CASSGRDTEAFF. CDR3 DNA sequence: TGTGCCAGCAGTGGAAGGGACACTGAAGCTTTCTTT.

This chain joins TRBV6-1 and TRBJ2-3; D may be TRBD2 (6 bases). CDR1 is MNHNS and CDR2 is SASEGT in the germline V gene. This CDR3 is 15 amino acids long. The ends were cut back, 4 bases at V and 6 bases at J, with 17 bases in the middle. CDR3 in DNA: TGTGCCAGCAGTGCTCTGCATGGGCGGGGCGATACGCAGTATTTT. Translation: CASSALHGRGDTQYF.